What follows is one T cell receptor beta chain and its context. Antigen unknown. The protocol was immunoSEQ multiplex PCR, while the TCRdb copy is restricted to in-frame clones and leaves out a portion. Of about 72,000 clones listed, just under 95% are singletons. Germline values: CDR1 MNHEY, CDR2 SMNVEV (reference sequence). The CDR3 is made up of 13 amino acids. J gave up 5 bases and V 5 bases, and 6 bases lay outside the gene matches. This specimen comes from a study of Tregs in tolerant kidney transplant recipients. Study conclusions and caveats: Activated donor B cell expansion appeared to reveal the most relevant donor-specific TCRbeta repertoire. Changing PCR primers prevented nucleotide comparison between some patients' samples. Donor-specific Treg expansion exceeded global Treg expansion in tolerant patients, suggesting antigen drive. Biological reproducibility was not directly addressed in this study.

The TCR originated in a human donor who received a combined kidney and bone marrow transplant. The chain combines TRBV27 with TRBJ2-7; TRBD1 matches 7 bases. The sample in question was CD8+ T cells from blood, obtained before the transplant. CDR3 loop: CASSLMTGNEQYF. In DNA, the CDR3 is TGTGCCAGCAGTCTAATGACAGGGAACGAGCAGTACTTC.